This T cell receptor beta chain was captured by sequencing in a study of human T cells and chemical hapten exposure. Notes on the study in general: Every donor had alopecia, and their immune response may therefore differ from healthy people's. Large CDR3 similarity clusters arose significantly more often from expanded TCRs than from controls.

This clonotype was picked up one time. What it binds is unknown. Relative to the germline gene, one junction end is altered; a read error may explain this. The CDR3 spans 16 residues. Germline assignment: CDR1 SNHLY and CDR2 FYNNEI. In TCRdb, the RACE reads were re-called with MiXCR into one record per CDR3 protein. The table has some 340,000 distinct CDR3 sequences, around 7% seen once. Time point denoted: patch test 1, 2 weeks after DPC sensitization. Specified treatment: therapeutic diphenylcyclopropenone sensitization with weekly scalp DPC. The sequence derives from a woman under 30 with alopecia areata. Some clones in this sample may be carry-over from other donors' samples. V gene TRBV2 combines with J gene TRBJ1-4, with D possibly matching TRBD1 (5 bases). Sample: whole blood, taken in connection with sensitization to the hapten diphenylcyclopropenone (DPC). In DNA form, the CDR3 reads TGTGCCAGCAGCTACAACCGGGGCAGTTCCTATGAAATACTGTTTTTT. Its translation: CASSYNRGSSYEILFF.